These 31 T cell receptor beta chains came from one sample sequenced in a study of T cell repertoires in cytomegalovirus infection. Antigens for these TCRs are unknown. One entry per CDR3 protein results from TCRdb running MiXCR on the reads. The repertoire holds 750,000 to 950,000 distinct CDR3 sequences, with about 29% as singletons. The sequenced sample was cultured CD8+ T cells from PBMCs, obtained from culture after CMV antigen stimulation. These receptors originate from a human donor in good health (CMV status not recorded). Some clones in this sample may be carry-over from other donors' samples.

This clonotype was picked up a small number of times. V usage is TRBV7-3 and J usage is TRBJ2-2, with D unresolved. The CDR3 is made up of 16 amino acids. V was clipped by 2 bases and J by 2 bases, with 12 bases between them. CDR1 and CDR2 (germline): SGHTA, FQGTGA. Here the CDR3 reads CASSLGPRINTGELFF. The CDR3 coding sequence is TGTGCCAGCAGCTTAGGACCGCGGATAAACACCGGGGAGCTGTTTTTT.

The chain is built from TRBV28 and TRBJ1-5; possibly TRBD1 for D (6 bases). The CDR3 length is 17 residues. The V gene's germline CDR1 is MDHEN and CDR2 SYDVKM. Trimming pared 2 bases from V and 1 base from J, leaving 15 bases between. CDR3 sequence: CASSLIPRGASNQPQHF. CDR3 nucleotides: TGTGCCAGCAGTTTAATCCCACGGGGGGCGAGCAATCAGCCCCAGCATTTT.

This clonotype was counted once. This chain connects TRBV19 to TRBJ2-1; maybe TRBD1 (7 bases). CDR3 length: 15 amino acids. Germline V CDR1 and CDR2: LNHDA, SQIVND (reference sequence). The V and J ends lost 4 bases and 4 bases respectively, with 14 bases between them. In DNA, the CDR3 is TGTGCCAGTAGTAATGGTGCAGGGGGGTACAATGAGCAGTTCTTC. This encodes CASSNGAGGYNEQFF.

The J gene is TRBJ2-4, the V gene TRBV12-3 or TRBV12-4, with D perhaps matching TRBD2 (5 bases). V was trimmed by 7 bases and J by 1 base, leaving 11 bases between them. This CDR3 has 14 amino acids. CDR3 DNA sequence: TGTGCCAGCACCTCCCCGGGGGCCAAAAACATTCAGTACTTC. Translated: CASTSPGAKNIQYF.

This clonotype occurred a few times. V and J are TRBV19 and TRBJ1-1, with D unresolved. Germline V lookup: CDR1 LNHDA, CDR2 SQIVND (reference sequence). This CDR3 comprises 14 residues. V lost 5 bases to trimming and J lost 1 base, with 11 bases between them. CDR3 sequence: CASSPLARNTEAFF. CDR3 DNA sequence: TGTGCCAGTAGTCCCCTGGCACGGAACACTGAAGCTTTCTTT.

This rearrangement joins TRBV19 to TRBJ2-3; TRBD1 aligns across 7 bases. V dropped 3 bases and J dropped 5; count of bases not matched to a gene: 8. Per the germline V gene, CDR1 is LNHDA and CDR2 is SQIVND (reference sequence). The CDR3 spans 15 residues. Here the CDR3 reads CASSIDRELGDTQYF. CDR3 coding DNA: TGTGCCAGTAGTATCGACAGGGAATTAGGAGATACGCAGTATTTT.

The chain carries TRBV6-2 or TRBV6-3 and TRBJ2-7; TRBD1 matches 7 bases. Looked up from germline, CDR1 is MNHEY and CDR2 is SVGEGT. The CDR3 runs to 15 residues. Trimming removed 5 bases from V and 7 bases from J; junction bases left unmatched: 14. CDR3 sequence: CASSPRTGSWGEQYV. DNA of the CDR3: TGTGCCAGCAGTCCCCGGACAGGTTCTTGGGGGGAGCAGTACGTC.

This clonotype was observed many times. The rearrangement joins TRBV7-9 to TRBJ2-2, with TRBD1 as a possible D gene (6 bases). Germline CDR1 and CDR2: SEHNR and FQNEAQ (reference sequence). The CDR3 runs 13 residues. The V end lost 5 bases, the J end lost 4 bases, and 8 bases lay between the germline ends. Here the CDR3 DNA reads TGTGCCAGCAGCACAGGGTCCACCGGGGAGCTGTTTTTT. This translates into CASSTGSTGELFF.

This clonotype was detected a few times. The V gene is TRBV7-8, the J gene TRBJ2-1, with a weak D call TRBD2 (6 bases). The CDR3 is 16 residues long. Trimming took 1 base from V and 10 from J, leaving 20 bases between them. Looked up from germline, CDR1 is SGHVS and CDR2 is FQNEAQ. The CDR3 DNA is TGTGCCAGCAGCTTAGGTCCTGGACTAAGTACCGGGGAGCAGTTCTTC. This encodes CASSLGPGLSTGEQFF.

CDR3 loop: CASSLPPGGLNEQYF. The CDR3 DNA reads as TGTGCCAGCAGCTTACCGCCGGGGGGGCTGAACGAGCAGTACTTC. The chain employs TRBV7-2 and TRBJ2-7, with TRBD2 identical over 8 bases. The CDR3 sequence is 15 residues long. Germline values: CDR1 SGHTA, CDR2 FQGNSA. V was clipped by 2 bases and J by 5 bases; unmatched bases: 8.

This clonotype was seen more than once but under ten times. CDR3 in DNA: TGTGCCAGCTATTACTCCCCCGTGATGGATGAGCAGTTCTTC. Its translation is CASYYSPVMDEQFF. J is TRBJ2-1 and V is TRBV27; the D is unclear. Germline assignment: CDR1 MNHEY and CDR2 SMNVEV (reference sequence). The CDR3 has 14 residues. V was shortened by 8 bases and J by 8 bases, with 19 bases between the two germline ends.

This chain joins TRBV6-6 and TRBJ2-5; D is ambiguous. Trimming took 0 bases from V and 0 from J, leaving 2 bases between them. This CDR3 comprises 13 residues. The V gene's germline CDR1 is MNHNY and CDR2 SVGAGI (reference sequence). The CDR3 coding sequence is TGTGCCAGCAGTTACTCGAACCAAGAGACCCAGTACTTC. This translates into CASSYSNQETQYF.

The chain is built from TRBV5-8 and TRBJ1-4; D might be TRBD1 (5 bases). This CDR3 comprises 13 residues. V shed 9 bases and J shed 6 bases, with 15 bases lying between them. Looked up from germline, CDR1 is SGHTS and CDR2 is YDEGEE. The CDR3 sequence: CATGQRGYEKLFF. The CDR3 nucleotides are TGTGCCACCGGCCAGAGGGGATATGAAAAACTGTTTTTT.

With regard to this clonotype: This clone may be a read error of a much larger clone one base away. The gene calls are TRBV7-9 and TRBJ2-3; 7 positions match TRBD1. In germline, CDR1 is SEHNR, CDR2 FQNEAQ (reference sequence). The CDR3 covers 15 residues. The J segment lost 6 bases and the V segment lost 5 bases, leaving 11 bases of the junction unmatched. CDR3 protein: CASSLGQRAHDTQYF. DNA of the CDR3: TGTGCCAGCAGCCTGGGACAGAGGGCGCATGATACGCAGTATTTT.

J is TRBJ1-2 and V is TRBV7-2, with D possibly TRBD1 on 6 matching bases. CDR1 is SGHTA and CDR2 is FQGNSA in the germline V gene. The CDR3 runs 14 residues. V lost 3 bases and J 4 bases, leaving 12 bases between the germline ends. CDR3 coding DNA: TGTGCCAGCAGCTTTTCAGGGGCGGTCTATGGCTACACCTTC. This sequence encodes CASSFSGAVYGYTF.

This clonotype occurred a few times. V is TRBV7-6 and J is TRBJ2-5, with TRBD1 matching over 8 bases. The V gene's germline CDR1 is SGHVS and CDR2 FNYEAQ. V was clipped by 6 bases and J by 5 bases; unmatched bases: 8. The CDR3 covers 14 residues. The DNA of the CDR3 is TGTGCCAGCAGACCACCAGGGGGCGGGGAGACCCAGTACTTC. This encodes CASRPPGGGETQYF.

J is TRBJ2-1 and V is TRBV2; D remains unclear. V lost 5 bases, J lost 5 bases, and 16 bases lay in between. The CDR3 is 15 amino acids. Germline-derived CDR1 and CDR2 are SNHLY and FYNNEI. CDR3 sequence: CASSTGPTLDNEQFF. As DNA, the CDR3 is TGTGCCAGCAGTACCGGACCTACTCTGGACAATGAGCAGTTCTTC.

This clonotype has a count of ten or more. This chain joins TRBV7-2 and TRBJ2-3; D is ambiguous. CDR3 length: 15 amino acids. From germline, CDR1 is SGHTA and CDR2 FQGNSA. Trimming took 4 bases from V and 0 from J, leaving 11 bases between them. The DNA of the CDR3 is TGTGCCAGCAGCTCCTGGGTCCCTAGCACAGATACGCAGTATTTT. This sequence encodes CASSSWVPSTDTQYF.

This clonotype was recorded a few times. Here the CDR3 DNA reads TGTGCCAGCTTCGAGGGGCCTGCAACTAATGAAAAACTGTTTTTT. It specifies CASFEGPATNEKLFF. The V gene is TRBV6-1, the J gene TRBJ1-4; D might be TRBD1 (5 bases). This CDR3 is 15 amino acids long. V was pared by 8 bases and J by 0 bases, with 13 bases between. Germline CDR1 reads MNHNS; CDR2 reads SASEGT.

This clonotype came up a few times. The chain joins TRBV12-3 or TRBV12-4 to TRBJ1-5; tentative D call: TRBD1 (6 bases). The V gene lost 1 base and the J gene lost 1 base, with 11 bases spanning the gap. The CDR3 has 16 residues. The CDR3, as DNA: TGTGCCAGCAGTTTAGGGGGGGCGAGGAGCAATCAGCCCCAGCATTTT. Protein sequence: CASSLGGARSNQPQHF.

The chain joins TRBV7-3 to TRBJ2-1, with TRBD1 identical over 9 bases. The germline gives CDR1 SGHTA, CDR2 FQGTGA. V lost 5 bases, J lost 12 bases, and 8 bases stayed unmatched. The CDR3 runs to 13 residues. CDR3 in amino acids: CASSARQGVGQFF. The CDR3 bases are TGTGCCAGCAGCGCAAGACAGGGGGTTGGGCAGTTCTTC.

The CDR3 nucleotides are TGTGCCAGTAGTAACAGGGGTGGGGAGCTGTTTTTT. It is translated as CASSNRGGELFF. The chain combines TRBV19 with TRBJ2-2; 7 nucleotides line up with TRBD1. Germline loops: CDR1 LNHDA, CDR2 SQIVND (reference sequence). The CDR3 consists of 12 residues. The V gene end was trimmed by 4 bases and the J gene end by 8 bases; junction bases not matched to a gene: 1.

The chain is built from TRBV19 and TRBJ1-1, with D unclear. Looked up from germline, CDR1 is LNHDA and CDR2 is SQIVND (reference sequence). V was clipped by 6 bases and J by 5 bases, with 19 bases between them. There are 15 residues in the CDR3. The CDR3 loop reads CASSPWTSGDTEAFF. The CDR3 bases are TGTGCCAGTAGCCCTTGGACCAGCGGGGATACTGAAGCTTTCTTT.

The rearrangement links TRBV19 to TRBJ2-2; 12 bases fit TRBD2. The germline gives CDR1 LNHDA, CDR2 SQIVND (reference sequence). The CDR3 runs 16 residues. J gave up 0 bases and V 6 bases, and 2 bases lay outside the gene matches. This CDR3 reads CASRRTSGANTGELFF. CDR3 coding DNA: TGTGCCAGTAGACGGACTAGCGGGGCGAACACCGGGGAGCTGTTTTTT.

The chain couples TRBV27 to TRBJ1-6, with 7 bases matching TRBD1. The germline V gene encodes CDR1 MNHEY and CDR2 SMNVEV (reference sequence). V lost 4 bases, J lost 11 bases, and 8 bases stayed unmatched. The length of the CDR3 is 14 residues. CDR3 amino acids: CASSWEGARTPLHF. CDR3 DNA: TGTGCCAGCAGTTGGGAGGGGGCAAGGACACCCCTCCACTTT.

This chain joins TRBV12-5 and TRBJ1-1; TRBD1 agrees at 8 bases. The V segment lost 3 bases and the J segment 0 bases; nucleotides outside the gene matches: 3. The length of the CDR3 is 15 residues. Per the germline V gene, CDR1 is LGHNT and CDR2 is FRNRAP. CDR3 bases: TGTGCTAGTGGTTTCGGGACAGGTCTGAACACTGAAGCTTTCTTT. Its protein is CASGFGTGLNTEAFF.

The chain links TRBV11-3 to TRBJ2-5, with D tentatively TRBD1 (7 bases). The V end was cut by 5 bases, the J end by 1 base, with 20 bases between. The germline V gene has CDR1 SGHNT and CDR2 YENEEA. The CDR3 runs to 17 residues. DNA of the CDR3: TGTGCCAGCAGCCCCCAAACAGGGGCGGGAACCCAAGAGACCCAGTACTTC. This encodes CASSPQTGAGTQETQYF. Supplemented by reference TRBV11-3 and TRBJ2-5, the full variable domain reads EAGVVQSPRYKIIEKKQPVAFWCNPISGHNTLYWYLQNLGQGPELLIRYENEEAVDDSQLPKDRFSAERLKGVDSTLKIQPAELGDSAVYLCASSPQTGAGTQETQYFGPGTRLLVL.

The rearrangement uses TRBV14 and TRBJ2-6; weak D call: TRBD2 (6 bases). The germline V gene has CDR1 SGHDN and CDR2 FVKESK. The CDR3 runs 20 residues. V lost 5 bases to trimming and J lost 0 bases, with 23 bases between them. Here the CDR3 reads CASSYVRGLEGLSGANVLTF. The CDR3 bases are TGTGCCAGCAGCTACGTTAGGGGCCTGGAGGGGCTCTCTGGGGCCAACGTCCTGACTTTC.

This clonotype was counted many times. The V gene is TRBV28, the J gene TRBJ2-1; 9 bases agree with TRBD2. This CDR3 is 18 amino acids long. Germline V gene lookup returns CDR1 MDHEN and CDR2 SYDVKM. V shed 3 bases and J 0 bases; nucleotides not matched to a gene: 9. The CDR3 region is CASSFLLAGLSSYNEQFF. The CDR3 nucleotides are TGTGCCAGCAGTTTCCTCCTAGCGGGGCTGAGCTCCTACAATGAGCAGTTCTTC. Drawing the rest from reference TRBV28 and TRBJ2-1, the complete variable domain is DVKVTQSSRYLVKRTGEKVFLECVQDMDHENMFWYRQDPGLGLRLIYFSYDVKMKEKGDIPEGYSVSREKKERFSLILESASTNQTSMYLCASSFLLAGLSSYNEQFFGPGTRLTVL.

About this clonotype itself: An end of the junction differs from the germline gene, which may be a read error. This chain connects TRBV25-1 to TRBJ1-5; D possibly corresponds to TRBD1 (5 bases). Germline loops: CDR1 MGHDK, CDR2 SYGVNS. The CDR3 loop spans 16 amino acids. For the CDR3, the DNA is TGTGCCGGCAGTGGGGTGGGGGGGGATAGCAATCAGCCCCAGCATTTT. This codes for CAGSGVGGDSNQPQHF.

In this sample, this clonotype turned up a few times. The chain couples TRBV6-6 to TRBJ1-5, with a weak D call TRBD1 (5 bases). Germline V gene data show CDR1 as MNHNY and CDR2 as SVGAGI (reference sequence). The germline V and J ends were trimmed by 4 bases and 1 base, with 17 bases remaining between them. CDR3 length equals 17 residues. CDR3 amino acids: CASSSSHRLQSNQPQHF. The CDR3 DNA follows: TGTGCCAGCAGTTCCTCCCACAGGTTGCAAAGCAATCAGCCCCAGCATTTT.